This TCR beta chain was sequenced in a study of human T cells and chemical hapten exposure. Study at large: The patch tests put 0.01% DPC on the skin of the upper back and were read 6 days later.

Findings and limits, study-wide: There was alopecia in the donors, so their immune response may differ from that of healthy people.

Stated time point: patch test 2, 6 weeks after DPC sensitization. The treatment: therapeutic diphenylcyclopropenone sensitization with weekly scalp DPC. This clonotype was recorded at least ten times. Its antigen is still unknown. TCRdb used MiXCR to reprocess the RACE reads, holding one entry per CDR3 protein. The top ten clones hold around 1.3% of a sample with 89,000 or so distinct CDR3 sequences, 6.6% of them seen once. The CDR3 is 21 amino acids. Trimming shortened V by 3 bases and J by 0 bases, and 30 bases separated the two germline ends. From germline, CDR1 is DFQATT and CDR2 SNEGSKA (reference sequence).

The genes are TRBV20-1 and TRBJ1-5; possibly TRBD1 for D (6 bases). This material consisted of whole blood, taken in connection with sensitization to the hapten diphenylcyclopropenone (DPC). The source of this sequence is a woman aged 25 to 39 with alopecia areata. Some clones in this sample may be carry-over from other donors' samples. The CDR3 loop is CSASNTGRNTFWTGSNQPQHF. CDR3 nucleotide sequence: TGCAGTGCTAGCAATACAGGGAGGAACACTTTCTGGACTGGTAGCAATCAGCCCCAGCATTTT.